This T cell receptor (beta chain) was sequenced in a study of naive and memory T cell subsets. General observations from the study: Naive and memory repertoire findings lacked a ground truth for validation.

Two oligonucleotides, mixed equimolar, formed the beta constant-region primer covering TRBC1 and TRBC2. The ligated cDNA underwent four PCR rounds using SP2 and nested alpha and beta constant-region primers. TCRdb recomputed calls from the UMI-ligation and nested PCR reads with MiXCR, one row per CDR3 protein. The table has fewer than 10,000 distinct CDR3 sequences, under 30% seen once; the top ten hold roughly 60%. CDR3 length: 14 residues. The V end lost 5 bases, the J end lost 3 bases, and 11 bases lay between the germline ends. As to this clonotype: Its matching antigen is unknown.

The sequenced sample was CD8+ TEMRA cells from blood. Subset defined: effector memory re-expressing CD45RA, CD45RA+ CD27-. This clonotype was sampled from a human donor in good health. This chain links TRBV12-3 or TRBV12-4 with TRBJ2-1, with D perhaps being TRBD1 or TRBD2 (5 bases each). Here the CDR3 reads CASSHGTNYNEQFF. DNA for the CDR3: TGTGCCAGCAGTCACGGGACCAACTACAATGAGCAGTTCTTC.